These 24 T cell receptor beta chains were all obtained from the same sample, sequenced in a study of blood T cells in healthy people across ages. A second PCR of about 6 to 12 cycles used a sample-barcoded 5' primer and a J-beta primer mix. A single record per CDR3 protein comes from TCRdb applying MiXCR to the 5' RACE reads. The sample carries about 940,000 distinct CDR3 sequences, about 48% recorded once. The sample consisted of blood. These receptors were collected from a man younger than 40 in good health.

This clonotype occurred a few times. V usage is TRBV10-3 and J usage is TRBJ2-3; 10 nucleotides line up with TRBD2. This CDR3 spans 15 amino acids. Germline V CDR1 and CDR2: ENHRY, SYGVKD. The junction had 3 bases not matched to a gene; V was cut back by 3 bases and J by 3 bases. CDR3 sequence: CAISEGAGGTDTQYF. In DNA, the CDR3 is TGTGCCATCAGTGAAGGAGCGGGGGGGACAGATACGCAGTATTTT.

The sample holds a few counts of this clonotype. This rearrangement joins TRBV6-6 to TRBJ2-1; either TRBD1 or TRBD2 may supply D (6 bases each). CDR3 length: 15 residues. Trimming stripped 6 bases from V and 0 bases from J, with 12 bases between. Germline CDR1 is MNHNY and CDR2 is SVGAGI (reference sequence). The CDR3 is CASREGGGSYNEQFF. The DNA of the CDR3 is TGTGCCAGCAGGGAAGGAGGGGGCTCCTACAATGAGCAGTTCTTC.

The rearrangement joins TRBV24-1 to TRBJ2-5, with TRBD1 identical over 10 bases. Trimming removed 3 bases from V and 5 bases from J; junction bases left unmatched: 8. The V gene's germline CDR1 is KGHDR and CDR2 SFDVKD. CDR3 length: 16 amino acids. CDR3 bases: TGTGCCACCAGTGATCCGGGACAGGGGATTGGGGAGACCCAGTACTTC. The encoded protein is CATSDPGQGIGETQYF.

V usage is TRBV7-2 and J usage is TRBJ2-7; D not certain. Per the germline V gene, CDR1 is SGHTA and CDR2 is FQGNSA. V was trimmed by 6 bases and J by 12 bases, leaving 9 bases between them. The CDR3 extends over 9 amino acids. This chain's CDR3 is CASSSDAYF. In nucleotides, the CDR3 is TGTGCCAGCAGTTCCGACGCGTACTTC.

The chain recombines TRBV9 with TRBJ2-5; no clear D. V was cut by 3 bases and J by 1 base, with 13 bases left in between. The CDR3 consists of 15 residues. Germline V gene data show CDR1 as SGDLS and CDR2 as YYNGEE. DNA for the CDR3: TGTGCCAGCAGCGAAATGGACGGATTCCAAGAGACCCAGTACTTC. Protein: CASSEMDGFQETQYF.

V gene TRBV2 combines with J gene TRBJ2-1; the D gene is possibly TRBD1 (5 bases). The J call may be in error: the DNA end matches TRBJ2-7 better. The length of the CDR3 is 13 residues. Germline CDR1 and CDR2: SNHLY and FYNNEI. CDR3 sequence reads: CASSERQYNEQYF. The CDR3 DNA is TGTGCCAGCAGTGAACGACAGTACAATGAGCAGTACTTC.

This clonotype was counted once. The J gene is TRBJ2-7, the V gene TRBV20-1, with 7 bases that match TRBD1. Per germline, CDR1 DFQATT and CDR2 SNEGSKA (reference sequence). The CDR3 consists of 13 residues. J lost 3 bases, V lost 2 bases, and 4 bases had no gene match. CDR3 region: CSARKRTGYEQYF. The DNA of the CDR3 is TGCAGTGCTAGAAAACGGACAGGCTACGAGCAGTACTTC.

The rearrangement uses TRBV10-3 and TRBJ2-7; D may be TRBD1 or TRBD2 (5 bases each). V lost 4 bases, J lost 7 bases, and 14 bases lay in between. The germline V gene has CDR1 ENHRY and CDR2 SYGVKD. This CDR3 contains 13 residues. The CDR3 here is CAISGGKKNEQYF. The CDR3 nucleotides are TGTGCCATCAGTGGGGGGAAAAAAAATGAGCAGTACTTC.

This rearrangement joins TRBV4-3 to TRBJ2-3; 12 bases are shared with TRBD2. This CDR3 is built from 18 residues. CDR1 is LGHNA, CDR2 YSLEER, per germline. Losses at the gene ends were 0 bases for V and 3 bases for J; bases not matched to a gene: 7. For the CDR3, the DNA is TGCGCCAGCAGCCAAGATCGTACTAGCGGGGGGACGACAGATACGCAGTATTTT. Translated, it gives CASSQDRTSGGTTDTQYF.

V and J are TRBV12-3 or TRBV12-4 and TRBJ1-1, with unresolved D. Trimming took 4 bases from V and 3 from J, leaving 12 bases between them. CDR3 length equals 14 residues. CDR3 nucleotide sequence: TGTGCCAGCAGTTGGAGGGAGGCGGACACTGAAGCTTTCTTT. Translation gives CASSWREADTEAFF.

This clonotype was seen more than once but under ten times. The chain uses TRBV7-2 and TRBJ2-7; 9 nucleotides align to TRBD2. The CDR3 has 16 residues. The germline V gene encodes CDR1 SGHTA and CDR2 FQGNSA. V was pared by 1 base and J by 2 bases, with 6 bases of the junction left unmatched. CDR3 residues: CASSLVSAGGPYEQYF. The CDR3 coding sequence is TGTGCCAGCAGCTTAGTTTCAGCGGGGGGTCCCTACGAGCAGTACTTC.

This clonotype was counted only a few times. The J gene is TRBJ1-2, the V gene TRBV2, with D perhaps TRBD1 (6 bases). CDR1 is SNHLY and CDR2 is FYNNEI in the germline V gene. This CDR3 has 14 residues. The V gene lost 6 bases and the J gene lost 5 bases, with 16 bases spanning the gap. CDR3 nucleotide sequence: TGTGCCAGCAGCGTACACGGGGGCGGGTATGGCTACACCTTC. It codes for CASSVHGGGYGYTF.

Note on this clonotype: A read error may account for a junction end that differs from germline. J is TRBJ2-7 and V is TRBV28; tentatively, D is TRBD1 or TRBD2 (7 bases each). This CDR3 has 14 residues. Germline lookup yields CDR1 MDHEN and CDR2 SYDVKM. CDR3 residues: CASSPPDRDYERYF. CDR3 bases: TGTGCCAGCAGTCCGCCCGACAGGGACTACGAGCGGTACTTC.

The CDR3: CSASGQAGDNSPLHF. Here the CDR3 DNA reads TGCAGTGCTAGCGGTCAGGCCGGGGATAATTCACCCCTCCACTTT. The chain recombines TRBV20-1 with TRBJ1-6; no clear D gene. With 3 bases removed from V and 5 bases from J, the gap between germline ends came to 14 bases. Germline CDR1 and CDR2: DFQATT and SNEGSKA (reference sequence). The CDR3 contains 15 residues.

The rearrangement uses TRBV9 and TRBJ1-6, with D perhaps matching TRBD1 (5 bases). CDR1 and CDR2 (germline): SGDLS, YYNGEE. This CDR3 is built from 14 residues. Trimming removed 0 bases at V and 10 bases at J, with 11 bases between. The CDR3 reads CASSVGQGVSPLHF. CDR3 in DNA: TGTGCCAGCAGCGTAGGTCAGGGAGTATCACCCCTCCACTTT.

The chain couples TRBV12-5 to TRBJ1-2; no definite D call. V dropped 4 bases and J dropped 8 bases, with 20 bases sitting between them. Germline V lookup: CDR1 LGHNT, CDR2 FRNRAP. This CDR3 has 15 amino acids. The DNA of the CDR3 is TGTGCTAGTGGTTCAAACATGGACCCTAACCAGGGCTACACCTTC. This gives the protein CASGSNMDPNQGYTF. Using reference TRBV12-5 and TRBJ1-2 for the parts outside the CDR3, the full variable domain is DARVTQTPRHKVTEMGQEVTMRCQPILGHNTVFWYRQTMMQGLELLAYFRNRAPLDDSGMPKDRFSAEMPDATLATLKIQPSEPRDSAVYFCASGSNMDPNQGYTFGSGTRLTVV.

About this clonotype: A single base separates this from a much larger clone, so it may be a read error. J is TRBJ2-7 and V is TRBV9; D not certain. Germline CDR1 SGDLS, CDR2 YYNGEE. Deletions cut 2 bases from V and 7 bases from J, with 13 bases between. The CDR3 is 13 residues long. CDR3 region: CASSVSPYNEQYF. For the CDR3, the DNA is TGTGCCAGCAGCGTTTCCCCGTACAATGAGCAGTACTTC.

This chain links TRBV4-3 with TRBJ2-1; D remains unclear. V dropped 0 bases and J dropped 11 bases, with 14 bases sitting between them. CDR1 LGHNA and CDR2 YSLEER come from the germline V gene. The CDR3 totals 14 residues. CDR3 sequence (DNA): TGCGCCAGCAGCCAAGATCGACTTGGACCAAAGCAGTTCTTC. Residues: CASSQDRLGPKQFF.

This chain joins TRBV6-2 or TRBV6-3 and TRBJ1-1, with a tentative D call TRBD1 (6 bases). CDR1 is MNHEY and CDR2 is SVGEGT in the germline V gene. The CDR3 runs 15 residues. V shed 0 bases and J shed 3 bases, with 11 bases lying between them. CDR3 sequence reads: CASSYSSGGHTEAFF. CDR3 in DNA: TGTGCCAGCAGTTACTCATCGGGGGGGCACACTGAAGCTTTCTTT.

In its sample, this clonotype was seen many times. The J gene is TRBJ2-3, the V gene TRBV24-1; unclear D gene. The CDR3 is 15 amino acids. V lost 2 bases and J lost 2, with 10 bases in between. The germline gives CDR1 KGHDR, CDR2 SFDVKD. CDR3 in amino acids: CATSDSGSYTDTQYF. CDR3 DNA: TGTGCCACCAGTGATTCCGGCAGCTACACAGATACGCAGTATTTT.

The chain couples TRBV18 to TRBJ2-7; no clear D gene. Germline V gives CDR1 KGHSH, CDR2 LQKENI. There are 15 residues in the CDR3. Trimming removed 6 bases at V and 2 bases at J, with 17 bases between. The CDR3 spells CASSPDASPPYEQYF. CDR3 DNA sequence: TGTGCCAGCTCGCCCGACGCCTCCCCGCCCTACGAGCAGTACTTC.

The sample holds a few counts of this clonotype. V is TRBV29-1 and J is TRBJ2-1, with 7 bases identical to TRBD1. The CDR3 is 11 amino acids. The trim removed 7 bases at V and 8 bases at J, leaving 5 bases unmatched. The germline CDR1 and CDR2 sequences are SQVTM and ANQGSEA. The CDR3 loop is CSGDRGDEQFF. The CDR3 DNA sequence: TGCAGCGGGGACAGAGGAGATGAGCAGTTCTTC.

The chain has TRBV10-3 and TRBJ1-1; D is ambiguous. From germline, CDR1 is ENHRY and CDR2 SYGVKD. The V end lost 6 bases, the J end lost 0 bases, and 5 bases lay between the germline ends. The CDR3 covers 12 residues. The CDR3 DNA reads as TGTGCCATCAGCTCCATGAACACTGAAGCTTTCTTT. It yields the protein CAISSMNTEAFF.

Comment on this clonotype: The junction does not match germline at one end; this may be a read error. The V gene is TRBV27, the J gene TRBJ2-3, with D perhaps being TRBD1 or TRBD2 (5 bases each). The germline V gene encodes CDR1 MNHEY and CDR2 SMNVEV (reference sequence). The length of the CDR3 is 13 residues. The CDR3, as DNA: TGTGCCAGCAGCGGGGCTAACACAGATACGCAGTGTTTT. It encodes CASSGANTDTQCF.